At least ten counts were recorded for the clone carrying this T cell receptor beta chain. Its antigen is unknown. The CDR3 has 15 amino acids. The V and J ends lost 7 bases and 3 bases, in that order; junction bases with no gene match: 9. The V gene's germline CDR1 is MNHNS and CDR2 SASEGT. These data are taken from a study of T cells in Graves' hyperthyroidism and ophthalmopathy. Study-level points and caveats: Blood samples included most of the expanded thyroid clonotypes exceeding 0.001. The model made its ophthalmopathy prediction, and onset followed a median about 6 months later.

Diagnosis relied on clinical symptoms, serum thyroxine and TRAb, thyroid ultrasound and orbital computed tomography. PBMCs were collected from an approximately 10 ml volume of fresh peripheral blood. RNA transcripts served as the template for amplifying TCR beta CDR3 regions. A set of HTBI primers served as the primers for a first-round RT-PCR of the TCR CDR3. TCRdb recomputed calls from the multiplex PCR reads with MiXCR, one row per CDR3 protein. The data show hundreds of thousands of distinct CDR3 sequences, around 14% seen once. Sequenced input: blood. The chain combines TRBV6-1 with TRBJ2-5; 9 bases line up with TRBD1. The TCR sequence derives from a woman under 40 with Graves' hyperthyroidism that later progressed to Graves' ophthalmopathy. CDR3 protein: CASNQPGQGEETQYF. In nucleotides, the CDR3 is TGTGCCAGCAACCAACCGGGACAGGGTGAAGAGACCCAGTACTTC.